A few counts support the clone carrying this TCR beta chain. Its specificity is not known. Quantitative molecular-barcoded 5'-RACE generated the TCR beta libraries. TCRdb ran MiXCR on the 5' RACE reads and lists one entry per CDR3 protein. The top ten hold approximately 3.3% of the sample, which has 100,000 to 150,000 distinct CDR3 sequences, roughly a tenth seen once. The entry originates in a study of CD8 T cells in ankylosing spondylitis. Study-wide findings and caveats: Typical of ankylosing spondylitis blood, it appeared, was a TCR beta motif of fewer than 10 highly homologous variants. Relatively scarce in peripheral blood, disease-linked clones were CD8+. Reportedly, matched ankylosing spondylitis synovial fluid was significantly enriched for disease-linked clones.

Sequenced: blood, either unsorted or a sorted T cell fraction (not recorded which). The origin of this receptor is a male donor with ankylosing spondylitis or in good health (not recorded which).

CDR3 DNA sequence: TGCAGTGCTACCAGCGGGAGGGCCGACAATGAGCAGTTCTTC. It specifies CSATSGRADNEQFF. The V call is TRBV20-1, the J call TRBJ2-1; 10 bases line up with TRBD2. The germline CDR1 and CDR2 sequences are DFQATT and SNEGSKA (reference sequence). The V gene end was trimmed by 4 bases and the J gene end by 5 bases; junction bases not matched to a gene: 5. The CDR3 loop spans 14 amino acids.